Described below is a single TCR beta chain sequence and its context. What it binds is unknown. Patients were ruled out by autoimmune disease history or systemic immunosuppression. At baseline, cycle 4 day 1, and cycle 7 day 1, blood was sampled. The sample originates from a study of OX40 agonist ivuxolimab in advanced cancers. The study, taken as a whole, reports: Expanded clones were, on average, more numerous among CD8+ T cells than CD4+. Within 6 weeks, CD4+ and CD8+ blood T cells expanded clonally at 0.1 to 3.0 mg/kg.

Germline assignment: CDR1 MDHEN and CDR2 SYDVKM. The trim removed 4 bases at V and 0 bases at J, leaving 4 bases unmatched. The CDR3 sequence is 16 residues long. Clones were sequenced by immunoSEQ multiplex PCR, and TCRdb holds only the in-frame ones, with some missing. The sample yields tens of thousands of clones, about nine tenths seen once. Sequences were derived from CD4+ or CD8+ T cells sorted from blood, sampled in a trial of the OX40 agonist ivuxolimab. This TCR was recovered from an adult with an advanced solid tumor such as melanoma, head and neck, liver or kidney cancer. The genes are TRBV28 and TRBJ1-3, with 9 positions matching TRBD1. The CDR3 DNA reads as TGTGCCAGCAGTTCCACGACAGGGGGCTCTGGAAACACCATATATTTT. It specifies CASSSTTGGSGNTIYF. Using reference TRBV28 and TRBJ1-3 for the parts outside the CDR3, the full variable domain is DVKVTQSSRYLVKRTGEKVFLECVQDMDHENMFWYRQDPGLGLRLIYFSYDVKMKEKGDIPEGYSVSREKKERFSLILESASTNQTSMYLCASSSTTGGSGNTIYFGEGSWLTVV.